A selection of T cell receptor beta chains follows, all from one sample in a study of T-cell memory formation after mild COVID-19. TCRdb analysed the 5' RACE reads with MiXCR anew, one entry per CDR3 protein. The table lists 220,000 or so distinct CDR3 sequences, around 8.8% of them singletons. The material sequenced was PBMCs or a T cell subset sorted from them (not recorded which). These receptors were taken from a man in his late teens or twenties who had mild COVID-19 (a few samples of this study predate the infection). Cell type and time point are not known. Both conserved end residues are part of each CDR3. A D gene is named only where the DNA matches it firmly. Not every row has a clone size; where given, it reads once, few, many or a size class.

d_gene	abundance	v_gene	j_gene	CDR3aa	CDR3nt
TRBD1	many	TRBV4-3	TRBJ2-4	CASSQDGQGNIQYF	TGCGCCAGCAGCCAGGACGGACAGGGAAACATTCAGTACTTC
.	.	TRBV7-3	TRBJ2-1	CASSLIAAPTYNEQFF	TGTGCCAGCAGCTTAATAGCCGCCCCAACCTACAATGAGCAGTTCTTC
TRBD2	few	TRBV20-1	TRBJ2-5	CSASRGGAQETQYF	TGCAGTGCTAGCCGCGGGGGGGCTCAAGAGACCCAGTACTTC
TRBD2	.	TRBV4-3	TRBJ2-1	CASSSGVRGDEQFF	TGCGCCAGCAGCTCTGGGGTCCGGGGGGATGAGCAGTTCTTC
.	few	TRBV3-1	TRBJ2-5	CASSPSSQETQYF	TGTGCCAGCAGTCCTTCCTCCCAAGAGACCCAGTACTTC
.	many	TRBV12-3/TRBV12-4	TRBJ1-5	CASSDSGRPNQPQHF	TGTGCCAGTTCTGACTCGGGACGGCCTAATCAGCCCCAGCATTTT
.	.	TRBV7-3	TRBJ2-5	CASSLGKGETQYF	TGTGCCAGCAGCTTAGGGAAAGGAGAGACCCAGTACTTC
.	.	TRBV4-3	TRBJ1-2	CASSQEPVGGNYGYTF	TGCGCCAGCAGCCAAGAACCCGTCGGGGGCAACTATGGCTACACCTTC
TRBD1	.	TRBV3-1	TRBJ2-3	CASSRHTGGTSTDTQYF	TGTGCCAGCAGCCGTCATACAGGGGGGACTAGCACAGATACGCAGTATTTT
TRBD1	many	TRBV7-9	TRBJ2-1	CASSPDRARGNEQFF	TGTGCCAGCAGCCCGGACAGGGCTAGGGGCAATGAGCAGTTCTTC
TRBD2	.	TRBV6-6	TRBJ2-3	CASSLDLGGAAQYF	TGTGCCAGCAGTCTCGACCTCGGGGGGGCGGCGCAGTATTTT
TRBD1	few	TRBV19	TRBJ2-1	CASRPRDRGNYNEQFF	TGTGCCAGTAGACCCCGGGACAGGGGGAACTACAATGAGCAGTTCTTC
.	many	TRBV7-2	TRBJ2-2	CASSLGRNTGELFF	TGTGCCAGCAGCTTGGGACGCAACACCGGGGAGCTGTTTTTT